This T cell receptor (beta chain) was profiled in a study of graft-versus-host responses after intestinal transplantation. Study in general: Following induction with anti-thymocyte globulin, all recipients were given tacrolimus and steroids for about 3 years. Broader study findings: Patients who carried graft-donor T cell macrochimerism also had high graft-versus-host to host-versus-graft clonal ratios in their allografts. Recipient-marrow GvH clones were detected, some having first appeared in ileum or blood. Early post-transplant HvG declines showed an association with peak circulating GvH clone levels.

V lost 0 bases, J lost 2 bases, and 19 bases lay in between. The CDR3 has 18 amino acids. CDR1 and CDR2 (germline): SGHAT, FQNNGV. Assay: immunoSEQ multiplex PCR; the TCRdb copy retains only in-frame clones and omits some. The data hold about 98,000 clones, with under 85% observed a single time. On this clone itself: What it binds is not known.

The chain employs TRBV11-2 and TRBJ2-5, with D tentatively TRBD2 (5 bases). The source is a human donor who received an intestinal transplant. The sample in question was unstimulated CD8+ T cells sorted from spleen or lymph node cells, obtained before intestinal transplant. This CDR3 reads CASSLDLPGGGVQETQYF. The CDR3 DNA follows: TGTGCCAGCAGCTTAGATCTCCCAGGAGGAGGAGTACAAGAGACCCAGTACTTC.